These T cell receptor beta chains were read from a single sample in a study of T cells after yellow fever vaccination. TCRdb recomputed calls from the 5' RACE reads with MiXCR, one row per CDR3 protein. This sample has approximately 550,000 distinct CDR3 sequences, with over 15% found just once. The sequencing used PBMCs, collected 15 days after the yellow fever booster vaccination. These receptors originate from a man aged 30 to 39 who received the YFV17D yellow fever vaccine. Both conserved end residues are part of each CDR3. Each record gives: D gene, clone size, J gene, V gene, CDR3 protein, CDR3 DNA. The D gene is left open where the match is weak. Clone size, where shown, is once, few, many, or a class for clones that have expanded.

>.|.|TRBJ2-1|TRBV7-3
CASSLMSGINNEQFF
TGTGCCAGCAGCTTAATGTCCGGGATCAACAATGAGCAGTTCTTC
>.|.|TRBJ2-7|TRBV20-1
CSASAVRLATIYEQYF
TGCAGTGCTAGCGCGGTCAGGTTAGCGACGATCTACGAGCAGTACTTC
>TRBD1|few|TRBJ2-1|TRBV25-1
CASSEPGQGVEQFF
TGTGCCAGCAGTGAACCCGGACAGGGCGTTGAGCAGTTCTTC
>TRBD2|.|TRBJ2-3|TRBV15
CATSDNLAGVSDTQYF
TGTGCCACCAGCGACAACTTAGCGGGAGTCTCAGATACGCAGTATTTT
>TRBD1|few|TRBJ2-1|TRBV3-1
CASSPSRDRPYNEQFF
TGTGCCAGCAGCCCAAGCCGGGACAGACCCTACAATGAGCAGTTCTTC
>.|few|TRBJ1-1|TRBV11-3
CASSLDLRTEAFF
TGTGCCAGCAGCTTAGATCTCCGCACTGAAGCTTTCTTT
>TRBD1|.|TRBJ2-1|TRBV18
CASSPPGTGGEEQFF
TGTGCCAGCTCACCACCCGGGACAGGGGGCGAGGAGCAGTTCTTC
>.|.|TRBJ2-7|TRBV11-2
CASSLIQVPITEQYF
TGTGCCAGCAGCCTTATACAAGTCCCGATCACGGAGCAGTACTTC
>TRBD2|.|TRBJ2-4|TRBV7-8
CASSLVGGVALKNIQYF
TGTGCCAGCAGCTTAGTCGGGGGGGTGGCCCTAAAAAACATTCAGTACTTC
>.|few|TRBJ2-1|TRBV12-3/TRBV12-4
CASRKGYNEQFF
TGTGCCAGCAGAAAGGGCTACAATGAGCAGTTCTTC
>.|.|TRBJ2-1|TRBV9
CASSVTSSRAYNEQFF
TGTGCCAGCAGCGTAACCTCGTCCCGCGCCTACAATGAGCAGTTCTTC